This is a list of T cell receptor beta chains from one sample in a study of control samples from healthy donors and cancer patients. Assay used: immunoSEQ multiplex PCR; TCRdb lists only in-frame clones, some missing. The data show some 79,000 clones, approximately 94% seen once. Sequencing was carried out using PBMCs. These receptors all come from a woman in her forties with lung cancer. Each CDR3 is given with its conserved first and last residue. D genes are given only for firm matches. Clone size, where shown, is once, few, many, or a class for clones that have expanded.

CDR3nt,CDR3aa,v_gene,abundance,j_gene,d_gene
TGTGCCTGGAGTGTGGGTGGGAACACTGAAGCTTTCTTT,CAWSVGGNTEAFF,TRBV30,-,TRBJ1-1,-
TGTGCCAGCAGTTCAGTGACAACGGAAGAGACCCAGTACTTC,CASSSVTTEETQYF,TRBV6-5,-,TRBJ2-5,-
TGTGCCAGCAGCTTGAATTTAGACTATAATTCACCCCTCCACTTT,CASSLNLDYNSPLHF,TRBV5-4,-,TRBJ1-6,-
TGTGCCAGTAGCACCCTAGCAGGAGCTGGAAACACCATATATTTT,CASSTLAGAGNTIYF,TRBV19,-,TRBJ1-3,-
TGTGCCAGCAGTTTTCTAGCGGGGGACTACAATGAGCAGTTCTTC,CASSFLAGDYNEQFF,TRBV27,-,TRBJ2-1,TRBD2
TGTGCCAGCAGTGAACGAGTAAATTCACCCCTCCACTTT,CASSERVNSPLHF,TRBV6-4,-,TRBJ1-6,-
TGTGCCAGCAGCTCAACGGGACAGGGAGTTGGCTACACCTTC,CASSSTGQGVGYTF,TRBV9,-,TRBJ1-2,TRBD1
TGTGCCAGCAGCCTCACGGGGACCTACGAGCAGTACTTC,CASSLTGTYEQYF,TRBV14,-,TRBJ2-7,-
TGTGCCAGCAGTGAGGTCAGAACCACAGATACGCAGTATTTT,CASSEVRTTDTQYF,TRBV2,-,TRBJ2-3,-
TGTGCCAGTTCCTCGGGGTTCGACTATGGCTACACCTTC,CASSSGFDYGYTF,TRBV19,-,TRBJ1-2,-
TGTGCCAGTAGTATCCTAGCGGGGGCCCCCAATGAGCAGTTCTTC,CASSILAGAPNEQFF,TRBV19,-,TRBJ2-1,TRBD2
TGTGCCAGCAGGAAAAGAAGGGGTTATAGCAATCAGCCCCAGCATTTT,CASRKRRGYSNQPQHF,TRBV2,-,TRBJ1-5,-
TGTGCCAGCAGCCAAGATGGGGGTCAAACTGGAAACACCATATATTTT,CASSQDGGQTGNTIYF,TRBV4-2,once,TRBJ1-3,-
TGTGCCAGCAAAACAGCGAACACCGGGGAGCTGTTTTTT,CASKTANTGELFF,TRBV25-1,-,TRBJ2-2,-
TGTGCCTGGACCATCGCAGGGTTGGGGGGGTTGAACACTGAAGCTTTCTTT,CAWTIAGLGGLNTEAFF,TRBV30,-,TRBJ1-1,-
TGTGCCAGCAGCGTGGAGGGGCGCCCCGATGAAAAACTGTTTTTT,CASSVEGRPDEKLFF,TRBV9,-,TRBJ1-4,-
TGCAGCGTTCTCAGGGGGACCGGGGAGCTGTTTTTT,CSVLRGTGELFF,TRBV29-1,-,TRBJ2-2,TRBD1
TGTGCCAGCAGTGGACTAGCGGGGGGTAAATTAGATGAGCAGTTCTTC,CASSGLAGGKLDEQFF,TRBV6-4,-,TRBJ2-1,TRBD2